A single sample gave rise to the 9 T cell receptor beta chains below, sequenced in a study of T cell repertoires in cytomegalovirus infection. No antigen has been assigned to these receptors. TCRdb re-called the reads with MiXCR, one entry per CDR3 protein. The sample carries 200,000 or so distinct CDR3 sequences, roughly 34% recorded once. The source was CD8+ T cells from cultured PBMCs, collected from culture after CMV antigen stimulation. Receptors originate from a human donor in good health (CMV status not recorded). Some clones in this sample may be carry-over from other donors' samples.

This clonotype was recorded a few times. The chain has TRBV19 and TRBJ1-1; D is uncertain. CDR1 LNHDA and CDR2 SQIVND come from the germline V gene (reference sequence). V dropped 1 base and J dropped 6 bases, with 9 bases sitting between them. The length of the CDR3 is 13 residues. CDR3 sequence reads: CASSIGAGAEAFF. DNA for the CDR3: TGTGCCAGTAGTATAGGGGCAGGAGCTGAAGCTTTCTTT.

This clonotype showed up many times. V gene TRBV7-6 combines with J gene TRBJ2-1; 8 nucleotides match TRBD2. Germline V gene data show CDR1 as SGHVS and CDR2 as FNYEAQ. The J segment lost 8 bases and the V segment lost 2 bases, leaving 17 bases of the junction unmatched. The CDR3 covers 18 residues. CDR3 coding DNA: TGTGCCAGCAGCTTAACCTCGGGAGGGAGAAGGCCTTCGGATGAGCAGTTCTTC. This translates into CASSLTSGGRRPSDEQFF.

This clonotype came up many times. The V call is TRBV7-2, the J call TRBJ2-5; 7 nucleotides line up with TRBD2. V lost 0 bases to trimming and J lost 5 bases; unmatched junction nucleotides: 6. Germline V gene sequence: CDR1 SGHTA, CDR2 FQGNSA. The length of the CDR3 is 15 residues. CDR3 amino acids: CASSLAGGPGETQYF. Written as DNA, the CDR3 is TGTGCCAGCAGCTTAGCGGGAGGGCCCGGGGAGACCCAGTACTTC.

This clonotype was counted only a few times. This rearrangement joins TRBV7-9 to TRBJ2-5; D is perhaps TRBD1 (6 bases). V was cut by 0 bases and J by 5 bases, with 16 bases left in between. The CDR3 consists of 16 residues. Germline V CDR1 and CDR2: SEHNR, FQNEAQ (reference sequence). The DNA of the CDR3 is TGTGCCAGCAGCTTAGCGCCGGCAGGGGCCGGGGAGACCCAGTACTTC. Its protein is CASSLAPAGAGETQYF.

CDR3 nucleotide sequence: TGTGCCAGCAGTTCTCCCAGGGGGCTCAACAATGAGCAGTTCTTC. This encodes CASSSPRGLNNEQFF. The chain joins TRBV28 to TRBJ2-1, with 8 nucleotides matching TRBD1. Trimming at V came to 4 bases and at J to 5 bases, leaving 7 bases not matched to a gene. Germline lookup yields CDR1 MDHEN and CDR2 SYDVKM. The CDR3 runs 15 residues.

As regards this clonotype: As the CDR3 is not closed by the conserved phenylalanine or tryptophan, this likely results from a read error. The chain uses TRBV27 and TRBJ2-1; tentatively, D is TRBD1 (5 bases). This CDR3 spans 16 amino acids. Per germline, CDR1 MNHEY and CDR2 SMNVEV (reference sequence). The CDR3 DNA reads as TGTGCAAGCAGTTTGAGAAGACAGCTCGTCTACAATGAGCAGTTCTGC. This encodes CASSLRRQLVYNEQFC.

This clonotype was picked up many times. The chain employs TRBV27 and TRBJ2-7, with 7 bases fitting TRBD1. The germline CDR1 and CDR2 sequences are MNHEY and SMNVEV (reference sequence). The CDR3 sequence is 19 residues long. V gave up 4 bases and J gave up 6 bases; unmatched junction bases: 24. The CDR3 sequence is CASSSPLHDRDAWGAEQYF. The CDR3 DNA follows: TGTGCCAGCAGTTCCCCCCTACACGACAGGGACGCGTGGGGTGCCGAGCAGTACTTC.

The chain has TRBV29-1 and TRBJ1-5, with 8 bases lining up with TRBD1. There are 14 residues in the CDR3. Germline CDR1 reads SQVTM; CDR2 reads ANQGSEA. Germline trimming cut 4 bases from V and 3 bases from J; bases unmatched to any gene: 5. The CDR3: CSVVAGGNNQPQHF. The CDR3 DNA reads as TGCAGCGTTGTGGCAGGGGGCAACAATCAGCCCCAGCATTTT.

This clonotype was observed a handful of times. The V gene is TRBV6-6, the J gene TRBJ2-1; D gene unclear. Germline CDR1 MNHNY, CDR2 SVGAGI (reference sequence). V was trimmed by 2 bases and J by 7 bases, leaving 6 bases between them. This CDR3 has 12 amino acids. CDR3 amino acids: CASSYLKNEQFF. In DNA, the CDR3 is TGTGCCAGCAGTTACCTGAAAAATGAGCAGTTCTTC.